One and the same sample provided the 12 T cell receptor beta chains below, sequenced in a study of T cells in Graves' hyperthyroidism and ophthalmopathy. TCR beta CDR3 regions were amplified from RNA. Initially, a first-round RT-PCR of the TCR CDR3 employed the HTBI primer set. TCRdb re-derived calls from the multiplex PCR reads in MiXCR, one entry per CDR3 protein. Of roughly 350,000 distinct CDR3 sequences listed, more than 11% were seen once; the top ten hold about 26%. Sequenced: blood. These receptors were collected from a woman aged 30 to 39 with Graves' hyperthyroidism.

V gene TRBV5-6 combines with J gene TRBJ2-1; TRBD2 matches at 7 bases. Germline assignment: CDR1 SGHDT and CDR2 YYEEEE. This CDR3 spans 15 amino acids. Trimming at V came to 0 bases and at J to 2 bases, leaving 2 bases not matched to a gene. The CDR3 loop reads CASSLGGGTYNEQFF. CDR3 sequence (DNA): TGTGCCAGCAGCTTGGGGGGGGGAACCTACAATGAGCAGTTCTTC.

In its sample, this clonotype was seen many times. V and J are TRBV7-9 and TRBJ2-5; 7 bases match TRBD2. Unmatched junction bases numbered 4, after V lost 4 bases and J lost 2 bases. The germline gives CDR1 SEHNR, CDR2 FQNEAQ (reference sequence). CDR3 length: 14 amino acids. The CDR3 DNA is TGTGCCAGCAGCTCCACTAGCGTTCAAGAGACCCAGTACTTC. Translated: CASSSTSVQETQYF.

This sequence joins TRBV29-1 and TRBJ1-2; 8 nucleotides match TRBD1. Looked up from germline, CDR1 is SQVTM and CDR2 is ANQGSEA. This CDR3 is 14 amino acids long. Trimming took 0 bases from V and 4 from J; bases not matched to a gene: 4. CDR3 sequence reads: CSVEDGTGLYGYTF. The CDR3 nucleotides read TGCAGCGTTGAAGATGGGACAGGCCTCTATGGCTACACCTTC.

At least ten counts were recorded for this clonotype. This sequence joins TRBV11-3 and TRBJ2-1, with TRBD2 matching 11 bases. Per germline, CDR1 SGHNT and CDR2 YENEEA. There are 16 residues in the CDR3. With V trimmed by 3 bases and J by 5 bases, 6 bases remained unmatched. Here the CDR3 reads CASSFQTSGTNNEQFF. Here the CDR3 DNA reads TGTGCCAGCAGCTTCCAGACTAGCGGGACGAACAATGAGCAGTTCTTC.

This clonotype was counted ten times or more. J is TRBJ1-4 and V is TRBV28; unclear D gene. CDR3 length: 15 residues. The V gene's germline CDR1 is MDHEN and CDR2 SYDVKM. V lost 6 bases and J 7 bases, leaving 18 bases between the germline ends. In DNA, the CDR3 is TGTGCCAGCAGGGAAAATGGTCCGAGAGGTGAAAAACTGTTTTTT. As protein: CASRENGPRGEKLFF.

A few counts support this clonotype. Here the CDR3 omits its conserved ending phenylalanine or tryptophan, so a read error is the likely source. The chain recombines TRBV7-9 with TRBJ2-5; either TRBD1 or TRBD2 may fit D (5 bases each). Germline V gene data show CDR1 as SEHNR and CDR2 as FQNEAQ (reference sequence). The CDR3 is 18 residues long. Trimming took 1 base from V and 4 from J, leaving 22 bases between them. CDR3 protein: CASSLGRFRGRESETQYL. CDR3 DNA sequence: TGTGCCAGCAGCTTAGGGCGGTTTCGCGGCAGGGAGTCAGAGACCCAGTACCTC.

The chain is built from TRBV7-2 and TRBJ1-2; 7 bases match TRBD1. The length of the CDR3 is 14 residues. Germline CDR1 and CDR2: SGHTA and FQGNSA. V shed 4 bases, J shed 4 bases, and the junction held 6 bases outside the gene matches. This CDR3 is CASSSEGGGYGYTF. The DNA of the CDR3 is TGTGCCAGCAGCTCAGAAGGGGGCGGCTATGGCTACACCTTC. The whole variable domain, remainder taken from reference TRBV7-2 and TRBJ1-2, is GAGVSQSPSNKVTEKGKDVELRCDPISGHTALYWYRQSLGQGLEFLIYFQGNSAPDKSGLPSDRFSAERTGGSVSTLTIQRTQQEDSAVYLCASSSEGGGYGYTFGSGTRLTVV.

This clonotype occurred a few times. The chain has TRBV27 and TRBJ1-1, with D uncertain. Trimming pared 3 bases from V and 0 bases from J, leaving 11 bases between. The CDR3 has 15 amino acids. Germline lookup yields CDR1 MNHEY and CDR2 SMNVEV (reference sequence). The CDR3 nucleotides are TGTGCCAGCAGTTTGCGGGTACCAATGAACACTGAAGCTTTCTTT. It encodes CASSLRVPMNTEAFF.

This clonotype was found many times. J is TRBJ1-4 and V is TRBV28; D call uncertain. The CDR3 is 13 residues long. Per germline, CDR1 MDHEN and CDR2 SYDVKM. V dropped 6 bases and J dropped 8 bases, with 13 bases sitting between them. CDR3 DNA: TGTGCCAGCAGACCGACCAGATTAGAAAAACTGTTTTTT. Translating gives CASRPTRLEKLFF.

V and J are TRBV7-9 and TRBJ2-7; D gene uncertain. Germline values: CDR1 SEHNR, CDR2 FQNEAQ (reference sequence). The V end was cut by 4 bases, the J end by 2 bases, with 9 bases between. The CDR3 contains 13 residues. CDR3 sequence (DNA): TGTGCCAGCAGCTCGGTCCGGGCCTACGAGCAGTACTTC. Translating gives CASSSVRAYEQYF.

This clonotype was seen repeatedly, ten times or more. This rearrangement joins TRBV20-1 to TRBJ2-5, with D hard to call. CDR3 size: 11 residues. V was clipped by 4 bases and J by 4 bases, with 7 bases between them. CDR1 is DFQATT, CDR2 SNEGSKA, per germline (reference sequence). The CDR3 loop reads CSATSRETQYF. In DNA, the CDR3 is TGCAGTGCTACCTCTAGAGAGACCCAGTACTTC.

With respect to this clonotype: Being one base from a much bigger clone, this may be a read error. This rearrangement joins TRBV30 to TRBJ1-5; 8 bases agree with TRBD1. Germline values: CDR1 GTSNPN, CDR2 SVGIG (reference sequence). V was pared by 3 bases and J by 10 bases, with 8 bases of the junction left unmatched. The CDR3 covers 13 residues. The CDR3 DNA follows: TGTGCCTGGAGACAGGGGGGGAGCCATCCCCAGCATTTT. Amino acid sequence: CAWRQGGSHPQHF. The full variable domain, rest sourced from reference TRBV30 and TRBJ1-5, is SQTIHQWPATLVQPVGSPLSLECTVEGTSNPNLYWYRQAAGRGLQLLFYSVGIGQISSEVPQNLSASRPQDRQFILSSKKLLLSDSGFYLCAWRQGGSHPQHFGDGTRLSIL.